Only a few counts were recorded for the clone carrying this T cell receptor beta chain. The antigen remains unidentified. A 5'RACE template-switching step, the method used to make TCR cDNA, added a universal primer site and UMIs. TCRdb reprocessed the 5' RACE reads via MiXCR and lists one record per CDR3 protein. The sample yields 310,000 or so distinct CDR3 sequences, around 4% seen once. This record belongs to a study of T cells after yellow fever vaccination. About the study: For low cell numbers, libraries were made with SMART-Seq v4 Ultra Low Input.

Study-level results: Abundant bulk-population clonotypes could contaminate the FACS-sorted repertoires. By day 5 rather than day 15, the secondary response had peaked, though it was weaker.

The CDR3 loop spans 12 amino acids. The germline V gene has CDR1 SQVTM and CDR2 ANQGSEA. The V end lost 4 bases, the J end lost 5 bases, and 11 bases lay between the germline ends. The sequence came from a man aged 18 to 35 who received the YFV17D yellow fever vaccine. The chain carries TRBV29-1 and TRBJ2-5; no definite D call. Specimen: PBMCs, collected on the day of the yellow fever booster vaccination. CDR3 coding DNA: TGCAGCGTTGTAGGCCCCCGGGAGACCCAGTACTTC. Protein sequence: CSVVGPRETQYF.